The TCR beta chain under discussion was sequenced for a study of blood T cells in healthy people across ages (dated by TCRdb to 2013 to 2016). About the full investigation: In model experiments, template switching captured about one uniquely barcoded TCR beta cDNA molecule for every two T cells. Four age groups were formed from the donors: young (average approximately 15 years), middle-aged (around 39), aged (approximately 60) and long-lived (around 80). Using the same blood draw, the study looked at two additional independent replicas of 1 million unique cDNA reads for two donors, one aged 18 to 29 and the other aged 80 or older. To avoid experimental bias, donors of different ages were distributed randomly across sequencing lanes. Using deep sequencing normalized with unique cDNA molecular identifiers, the study measured how TCR beta repertoire diversity changes with age. The investigation overall reported the following: Because profiling used bulk unsorted PBMCs, naive and antigen-experienced compartments could not be compared conclusively. Total diversity estimates from one million sequenced T cells were considered lower bounds and underestimates. The percentage of naive T cells measured by flow cytometry correlated strongly with observed TCR beta diversity. Because the CMV infection status of the donors was unknown, age-related changes in expanded clonotypes may potentially have been confounded. Compared with the aged group, the long-lived group had more naive CD4+ T cells, fewer expanded clones and increased TCR diversity, a pattern suggesting age selection. Observed TCR beta diversity per million T cells fell roughly linearly with age, and a significant reduction was already apparent by age about 36.

The protocol used for the library was 5' RACE. TCRdb names Illumina HiSeq 2500 as the instrument used. A second PCR of 7 to 11 cycles was performed with a sample-barcoded 5' primer and a J-beta primer mix. Each TCR beta cDNA molecule received a unique molecular identifier from a template-switch 5' adaptor carrying 12 random nucleotides. At least 2.5 million CDR3-containing paired-end reads were obtained from each sample. First-strand cDNA was synthesized from all RNA with the Mint cDNA synthesis kit, primed by a TRBC-specific oligonucleotide. Following uracil-DNA glycosylase treatment, a first 18-cycle PCR with universal primers M1SS and BC2_uni_R was performed on all cDNA. Under the source paper's analysis protocol: For normalization, 1 million high-quality reads, each with a distinct molecular identifier, were randomly selected from each sample. Reads with shared molecular identifiers were discarded instead of being binned into consensus sequences. MiTCR, with a Q25 quality threshold and the strictest error-elimination algorithm, was used for CDR3 identification, clonotype clustering and error correction. A nonparametric unseen species model with Euler transformation was used to estimate lower-bound total TCR beta diversity. The raw public data were reprocessed by TCRdb itself: fastp quality trimming at Q25, MiXCR clonotype calling, in-frame beta chains only. Every distinct CDR3 protein forms one entry, paired with its most common genes and DNA. The V and J calls reflect TCRdb's pipeline rather than the authors' work. The sample has more than 800,000 distinct CDR3 sequences on record, around 28% of them singletons. The leading ten clones occupy approximately 15% of the sample.

From the cysteine through the phenylalanine, the CDR3 covers 15 amino acids. The DNA shown is the 45-base CDR3, in frame from base 1. Trimming removed 0 bases from V and 5 bases from J; the gene matches leave 7 bases unexplained. The germline V gene (reference sequence) specifies DFQATT as CDR1 and SNEGSKA as CDR2. Systemically healthy Caucasian individuals from Russia, approximately 39 in total and aged roughly 6 to 90 years, were included as donors. Roughly 9.5 milliliters of peripheral blood were drawn from each donor into EDTA-treated Vacutainer tubes. Ficoll-Paque density-gradient centrifugation was used to isolate PBMCs, with at least 7 million obtained per sample. Trizol reagent was used to extract total RNA from PBMCs, with at least 6 micrograms per sample. For every donor, an aliquot of PBMCs went through flow cytometry to measure the percentages of naive CD45RAhigh/CD27high T cells. Concerning this clonotype: What this receptor recognizes is not known. No much larger clonotype is one base removed from it; base qualities were not supplied.

This TCR came from a woman of 80 years or more in good health. The chain couples TRBV20-1 to TRBJ1-5; 7 junctional bases match TRBD1. The sample comprised blood. The bases are TGCAGTGCTAGAGATTCCGGGACAGCGGATCAGCCCCAGCATTTT. Its amino acids are CSARDSGTADQPQHF.